The following is a T cell receptor beta chain sequence with its context. This specimen comes from a study of cytomegalovirus exposure and HLA in healthy donors. Vbeta (60) and Jbeta (13) primers were used in the PCR. Some clones are missing from TCRdb's copy, which holds only in-frame ones; the method was immunoSEQ multiplex PCR. The sample shows about 180,000 clones, about 69% of them seen only once. V trimming: 2 bases; J trimming: 5 bases; junction bases outside the gene matches: 3. From germline, CDR1 is SGHDN and CDR2 FVKESK. The CDR3 covers 13 residues. Sequencing was performed on PBMCs. This TCR came from a human donor in good health. The J gene is TRBJ2-7, the V gene TRBV14, with 7 bases identical to TRBD2. The CDR3 nucleotides read TGTGCCAGCAGCCAATTGGGGGGGAACGAGCAGTACTTC. It specifies CASSQLGGNEQYF.